The rows below give T cell receptor beta chains drawn from one sample of a study of blood T cell repertoires in COVID-19. Assay: immunoSEQ multiplex PCR; the TCRdb copy retains only in-frame clones and omits some. The repertoire has roughly 16,000 clones, 70% to 80% of them found once; the top ten carry about 14%. The sequenced sample consisted of peripheral blood. The origin of the receptors is a human donor in a cohort sampled during active COVID-19. CDR3s include the opening cysteine and the closing phenylalanine or tryptophan. A D gene is named only where the DNA matches it firmly. Where a row states a size, it is once, few, many or the class of an expanded clone; other rows omit it.

v_call	j_call	clone_size	d_call	cdr3_aa	cdr3_nt
TRBV6-5	TRBJ1-1	.	.	CASFEGMNTEAFF	TGTGCCAGCTTTGAGGGCATGAACACTGAAGCTTTCTTT
TRBV5-8	TRBJ1-1	.	.	CASSLGAFENTEAFF	TGTGCCAGCAGCTTGGGGGCTTTCGAGAACACTGAAGCTTTCTTT
TRBV28	TRBJ1-5	.	TRBD1	CASSRGQVYNQPQHF	TGTGCCAGCAGCCGGGGACAGGTATACAATCAGCCCCAGCATTTT
TRBV27	TRBJ2-1	.	TRBD1	CASSSPQTGINEQFF	TGTGCCAGCAGTTCCCCCCAGACAGGGATAAATGAGCAGTTCTTC
TRBV7-9	TRBJ2-3	.	.	CASSLGQTESPFYTDTQYF	TGTGCCAGCAGCTTAGGACAGACTGAGAGCCCTTTCTATACAGATACGCAGTATTTT
TRBV19	TRBJ1-5	.	TRBD1	CASSSPPDRGISNQPQHF	TGTGCCAGTAGTTCCCCCCCGGACAGGGGAATAAGCAATCAGCCCCAGCATTTT
TRBV2	TRBJ2-1	.	TRBD2	CASSEISGDHFGDEQFF	TGTGCCAGCAGTGAAATTAGCGGGGACCACTTCGGGGATGAGCAGTTCTTC
TRBV28	TRBJ1-4	once	TRBD1	CASSVVETGGPGEKLFF	TGTGCCAGCAGTGTGGTAGAGACAGGGGGCCCAGGTGAAAAACTGTTTTTT
TRBV12-3/TRBV12-4	TRBJ2-7	.	.	CASGRWRAYEQYF	TGTGCCAGCGGTCGGTGGCGGGCCTACGAGCAGTACTTC
TRBV18	TRBJ2-1	.	TRBD2	CASSPGRARTYNEQFF	TGTGCCAGCTCACCAGGGAGGGCGAGGACCTACAATGAGCAGTTCTTC
TRBV27	TRBJ1-6	.	TRBD1	CASSFGQGAGTLHF	TGTGCCAGCAGTTTCGGCCAGGGGGCAGGGACCCTCCACTTT
TRBV6-5	TRBJ2-5	.	TRBD2	CASHSGRAWETQYF	TGTGCCAGCCATAGCGGGAGGGCCTGGGAGACCCAGTACTTC
TRBV28	TRBJ1-2	.	.	CATSYRSFYGYTF	TGTGCCACCTCCTACCGGTCGTTTTATGGCTACACCTTC
TRBV6-1	TRBJ1-1	.	.	CASSESGIEAFF	TGTGCCAGCAGTGAATCAGGGATTGAAGCTTTCTTT
TRBV30	TRBJ1-5	medium-sized	.	CAWSARVRGPQHF	TGTGCCTGGAGTGCCAGGGTACGTGGGCCCCAGCATTTT
TRBV7-2	TRBJ2-3	.	TRBD2	CASSPRGLAGTRTDTQYF	TGTGCCAGCAGCCCGCGCGGTCTAGCGGGGACCCGCACAGATACGCAGTATTTT
TRBV7-6	TRBJ1-4	.	TRBD1	CASSLAGTGGPKNEKLFF	TGTGCCAGCAGCTTAGCTGGGACAGGCGGGCCAAAGAATGAAAAACTGTTTTTT
TRBV11-3	TRBJ2-1	.	.	CASSIQATGEQFF	TGTGCCAGCAGCATCCAAGCAACGGGGGAACAGTTCTTC
TRBV29-1	TRBJ2-2	few	TRBD2	CSVQGGAGGSTGELFF	TGCAGCGTCCAGGGTGGCGCGGGAGGGAGCACCGGGGAGCTGTTTTTT
TRBV12-5	TRBJ2-1	.	.	CASGLTYNEQFF	TGTGCTAGTGGTTTGACATACAATGAGCAGTTCTTC
TRBV4-1	TRBJ1-5	.	.	CASSQDFGAAVSNQPQHF	TGCGCCAGCAGCCAAGATTTTGGAGCGGCGGTTAGCAATCAGCCCCAGCATTTT
TRBV28	TRBJ2-2	.	.	CASSLNQQTGELFF	TGTGCCAGCAGTTTAAATCAACAGACCGGGGAGCTGTTTTTT
TRBV7-2	TRBJ1-2	few	TRBD1	CASSLGSQGAQGYTF	TGTGCCAGCAGCTTAGGGTCCCAGGGGGCTCAGGGCTACACCTTC
TRBV12-5	TRBJ2-3	.	.	CASGRGTDTSTDTQYF	TGTGCTAGTGGCCGCGGGACAGATACTAGCACAGATACGCAGTATTTT
TRBV19	TRBJ2-7	.	.	CASSTQGGYEQYF	TGTGCCAGTAGTACGCAGGGTGGCTACGAGCAGTACTTC
TRBV19	TRBJ2-7	.	.	CASSIGGHREEQYF	TGTGCCAGTAGTATAGGCGGTCACAGGGAGGAGCAGTACTTC
TRBV5-1	TRBJ2-2	.	TRBD1	CASSLPTGGGNTGELFF	TGCGCCAGCAGCTTGCCGACAGGGGGTGGAAACACCGGGGAGCTGTTTTTT
TRBV2	TRBJ2-3	.	.	CASMKGDTQYF	TGTGCCAGCATGAAGGGGGATACGCAGTATTTT
TRBV28	TRBJ2-2	.	.	CASKRASPNTGELFF	TGTGCCAGCAAGAGGGCGAGTCCGAACACCGGGGAGCTGTTTTTT
TRBV18	TRBJ2-7	.	.	CASSPNFRGTYEQYF	TGTGCCAGCTCACCAAATTTTCGGGGGACTTACGAGCAGTACTTC
TRBV27	TRBJ2-7	.	TRBD2	CASSLRTSGRNINEQYF	TGTGCCAGCAGTCTCAGGACTAGCGGGAGGAATATCAACGAGCAGTACTTC
TRBV27	TRBJ2-5	.	.	CASSLLAAGKETQYF	TGTGCCAGCAGCCTATTAGCGGCGGGCAAAGAGACCCAGTACTTC
TRBV28	TRBJ1-1	.	.	CASSWAGDNTEAFF	TGTGCCAGCAGTTGGGCAGGGGACAACACTGAAGCTTTCTTT
TRBV7-2	TRBJ2-1	.	TRBD2	CASSRRGGTLPTYNEQFF	TGTGCCAGCAGCCGTCGGGGGGGTACGCTCCCTACCTACAATGAGCAGTTCTTC
TRBV5-5	TRBJ1-5	.	TRBD1	CASSLGTGDNQPQHF	TGTGCCAGCAGCTTGGGGACAGGGGACAATCAGCCCCAGCATTTT
TRBV5-4	TRBJ2-5	.	TRBD1	CASSLAPQDRGLLQETQYF	TGTGCCAGCAGCTTGGCCCCCCAGGACAGGGGGCTCCTCCAAGAGACCCAGTACTTC
TRBV24-1	TRBJ2-2	.	.	CATSDPTGGRDTGELFF	TGTGCCACCAGTGACCCGACCGGGGGTCGGGACACCGGGGAGCTGTTTTTT
TRBV10-1	TRBJ1-1	once	.	CASSDRGNPEAFF	TGCGCCAGCAGTGACAGAGGTAATCCTGAAGCTTTCTTT
TRBV6-6	TRBJ2-7	.	TRBD2	CASSSRLAGDYEQYF	TGTGCCAGCAGTTCTCGACTAGCGGGAGACTACGAGCAGTACTTC
TRBV7-9	TRBJ1-5	.	TRBD1	CASSDARGQHQPQHF	TGTGCCAGCAGCGACGCCAGGGGGCAACATCAGCCCCAGCATTTT
TRBV28	TRBJ2-7	.	.	CASSLTGIHSPYEQYF	TGTGCCAGCAGTTTAACCGGGATCCATTCTCCCTACGAGCAGTACTTC
TRBV19	TRBJ1-2	.	TRBD1	CASSTSGQGARGYTF	TGTGCCAGTAGTACTTCTGGACAGGGGGCGCGTGGCTACACCTTC
TRBV28	TRBJ1-2	.	TRBD1	CASSQGDSPGGYTF	TGTGCCAGCAGCCAAGGGGACAGTCCCGGGGGCTACACCTTC
TRBV11-3	TRBJ2-7	.	TRBD1	CASSLAFWGQKDEQYF	TGTGCCAGCAGCTTAGCTTTCTGGGGACAGAAGGACGAGCAGTACTTC
TRBV19	TRBJ1-1	.	.	CASKILAGVSEAFF	TGTGCCAGTAAAATCTTGGCAGGGGTGTCTGAAGCTTTCTTT
TRBV4-1	TRBJ2-7	.	.	CASSQGTTGTPAYRQYF	TGCGCCAGCAGCCAAGGTACAACGGGGACACCCGCTTACAGGCAGTACTTC
TRBV30	TRBJ2-1	.	TRBD2	CAWSLASGTIHSYNEQFF	TGTGCCTGGAGTTTGGCTAGCGGGACGATACACTCCTACAATGAGCAGTTCTTC